These 29 T cell receptor beta chains were sequenced from one sample in a study of CXCR3-negative and CXCR3-positive naive CD8 T cells. UMI-tagged TRB cDNA libraries were built via 5' RACE. TCRdb re-called the 5' RACE reads and catalogs CDR3 proteins one per entry, DNA excluded. The repertoire table contains about 130,000 distinct CDR3 sequences. Sequencing used naive CXCR3- CD8+ T cells from blood. Sample subset: CD45RO-CCR7+CD27+CD95- naive CD8+ T cells lacking CXCR3 (TNR3-). The receptors here all came from a human donor in good health. Some clones in this sample may be carry-over from other donors' samples.

The genes are TRBV21-1 and TRBJ2-7. TRBV21-1 has pseudogene status. The CDR3 runs 16 residues. The CDR3 region is CASSKRTSPRNYEQYF.

The CDR3 region is CASSSRDTNTEAFF. V is TRBV7-6 and J is TRBJ1-1. CDR3 length: 14 residues. Germline values: CDR1 SGHVS, CDR2 FNYEAQ.

The gene calls are TRBV7-9 and TRBJ2-1; as DNA is missing, the TRBD2 call by TCRdb cannot be tested. The CDR3 totals 15 residues. Per germline, CDR1 SEHNR and CDR2 FQNEAQ (reference sequence). The chain's CDR3 is CASSLTSYPYPEQFF.

The gene calls are TRBV28 and TRBJ2-2; checking the TCRdb D call of TRBD1 is not possible without DNA. The CDR3 runs to 15 residues. CDR1 and CDR2 from the germline V gene are MDHEN and SYDVKM. The CDR3 here is CASTPTGLNTGELFF.

This chain links TRBV3-1 with TRBJ2-1; TCRdb selects TRBD2, and the lack of DNA leaves this call unchecked. Germline V gives CDR1 LGHDT, CDR2 YNNKEL (reference sequence). CDR3 length: 18 residues. CDR3 sequence: CASSLRTSGSLSYNEQFF.

This sequence joins TRBV5-1 and TRBJ2-7. The CDR3 is made up of 14 amino acids. From germline, CDR1 is SGHRS and CDR2 YFSETQ. The CDR3 here is CASSLGRPSYEQYF.

This chain uses TRBV5-1 with TRBJ1-6. The CDR3 loop spans 16 amino acids. Germline CDR1 and CDR2: SGHRS and YFSETQ. The CDR3 loop reads CASSLGYGGIPSPLHF.

The rearrangement joins TRBV5-5 to TRBJ2-1; TCRdb's D gene call, TRBD1, goes unchecked for lack of DNA. Germline V gene sequence: CDR1 SGHKS, CDR2 YYEKEE (reference sequence). CDR3 length: 16 amino acids. CDR3 sequence reads: CASSLSPGGAGNEQFF.

The V gene is TRBV4-3, the J gene TRBJ1-2; with no DNA, the TCRdb D assignment of TRBD1 cannot be verified. This CDR3 has 14 residues. Germline-derived CDR1 and CDR2 are LGHNA and YSLEER. The CDR3: CASSHTGTGNGYTF.

The chain combines TRBV9 with TRBJ1-2; the TCRdb call, TRBD1, lacks DNA for checking. The V gene's germline CDR1 is SGDLS and CDR2 YYNGEE. The CDR3 is made up of 14 amino acids. The CDR3 is CASSVPGTDYGYTF.

The chain joins TRBV6-6 to TRBJ2-7. Germline CDR1 MNHNY, CDR2 SVGAGI (reference sequence). This CDR3 is built from 15 residues. CDR3 sequence: CASSYSDGEYYEQYF.

The chain couples TRBV7-6 to TRBJ2-7; the D gene TCRdb calls, TRBD1, cannot be checked with no DNA. The germline V gene encodes CDR1 SGHVS and CDR2 FNYEAQ. This CDR3 contains 15 residues. The CDR3 reads CASSLFGGPTYEQYF.

J is TRBJ2-6 and V is TRBV6-5; TCRdb gives TRBD1 as the D gene, but with no DNA this cannot be confirmed. This CDR3 is built from 13 residues. Germline-derived CDR1 and CDR2 are MNHEY and SVGAGI. This CDR3 reads CASSPQGANVLTF.

The chain employs TRBV7-3 and TRBJ2-5; checking the TCRdb D call of TRBD1 is not possible without DNA. The CDR3 consists of 14 residues. CDR1 is SGHTA and CDR2 is FQGTGA in the germline V gene. The CDR3 region is CASSPGQLVETQYF. The whole variable domain, filled in from reference TRBV7-3 and TRBJ2-5, reads GAGVSQTPSNKVTEKGKYVELRCDPISGHTALYWYRQSLGQGPEFLIYFQGTGAADDSGLPNDRFFAVRPEGSVSTLKIQRTERGDSAVYLCASSPGQLVETQYFGPGTRLLVL.

The chain has TRBV28 and TRBJ1-6. There are 13 residues in the CDR3. Germline V gene sequence: CDR1 MDHEN, CDR2 SYDVKM. CDR3: CASSLVYNSPLHF. Full variable domain (missing parts from reference TRBV28 and TRBJ1-6): DVKVTQSSRYLVKRTGEKVFLECVQDMDHENMFWYRQDPGLGLRLIYFSYDVKMKEKGDIPEGYSVSREKKERFSLILESASTNQTSMYLCASSLVYNSPLHFGNGTRLTVT.

The CDR3 loop is CATSRDMRDSSNYGYTF. V is TRBV15 and J is TRBJ1-2; TCRdb picks TRBD1, but there is no DNA to check that call. The CDR3 spans 17 residues. CDR1 and CDR2 from the germline V gene are LNHNV and YYDKDF (reference sequence).

This sequence joins TRBV28 and TRBJ2-2; the D gene TCRdb calls, TRBD1, cannot be checked with no DNA. The CDR3 runs to 16 residues. Per germline, CDR1 MDHEN and CDR2 SYDVKM. CDR3 in amino acids: CASSFPPLQGARELFF.

V gene TRBV29-1 combines with J gene TRBJ2-5; TCRdb calls TRBD1, which cannot be checked without DNA. CDR3 length: 19 amino acids. Per the germline V gene, CDR1 is SQVTM and CDR2 is ANQGSEA. The CDR3 spells CSVERPSLTGQGLQETQYF.

This chain uses TRBV12-3 or TRBV12-4 with TRBJ1-1. The CDR3 sequence is 13 residues long. The CDR3 spells CASSIGTTTEAFF.

The chain joins TRBV10-3 to TRBJ2-5; TCRdb proposes TRBD2, but this gene call is untestable without DNA. CDR3 size: 14 residues. Germline V gives CDR1 ENHRY, CDR2 SYGVKD. The CDR3 here is CAISEGEGGPRRHF.

The chain is built from TRBV7-9 and TRBJ2-5; lacking DNA, the TRBD1 call made by TCRdb goes unchecked. Germline CDR1 and CDR2: SEHNR and FQNEAQ (reference sequence). The CDR3 consists of 17 residues. CDR3 residues: CASSSSRTGLSQETQYF.

This chain links TRBV3-1 with TRBJ2-1; with no DNA, the TCRdb D assignment of TRBD1 cannot be verified. This CDR3 is 17 amino acids long. Germline CDR1 LGHDT, CDR2 YNNKEL (reference sequence). The CDR3 here is CASSQEGHRSSYNEQFF.

The V call is TRBV13, the J call TRBJ1-1; TCRdb returns TRBD1, unconfirmable since there is no DNA. Germline CDR1 is PRHDT and CDR2 is FYEKMQ (reference sequence). The CDR3 runs 15 residues. This CDR3 reads CASSLLGQLNTEAFF.

V gene TRBV28 combines with J gene TRBJ2-7; absent DNA, TCRdb's TRBD2 call cannot be checked. The germline CDR1 and CDR2 sequences are MDHEN and SYDVKM. This CDR3 comprises 14 residues. The CDR3 region is CASFAGTSLYEQYF.

The chain couples TRBV4-1 to TRBJ2-3; TCRdb returns TRBD1, unconfirmable since there is no DNA. The germline gives CDR1 MGHRA, CDR2 YSYEKL. The CDR3 sequence is 16 residues long. The CDR3 loop is CASSQLGGTSTDTQYF.

This rearrangement joins TRBV20-1 to TRBJ2-1. The CDR3 runs 15 residues. Germline V gene data show CDR1 as DFQATT and CDR2 as SNEGSKA (reference sequence). The CDR3 sequence: CSARDTVLGYNEQFF.

The genes are TRBV12-3 or TRBV12-4 and TRBJ2-3; TCRdb returns TRBD1, unconfirmable since there is no DNA. The CDR3 is 16 amino acids. The CDR3 is CASSLTGSGGTDTQYF.

The J gene is TRBJ2-6, the V gene TRBV7-9; TCRdb returns TRBD1, unconfirmable since there is no DNA. The CDR3 extends over 17 amino acids. Germline loops: CDR1 SEHNR, CDR2 FQNEAQ (reference sequence). The chain's CDR3 is CASSAGTGGAGANVLTF.

The chain links TRBV19 to TRBJ1-1; the D call from TCRdb, TRBD1, cannot be confirmed without DNA. CDR3 size: 13 residues. The germline V gene has CDR1 LNHDA and CDR2 SQIVND (reference sequence). The CDR3 sequence is CASSMASQTGAFF. The variable domain in full, completed from reference TRBV19 and TRBJ1-1, reads DGGITQSPKYLFRKEGQNVTLSCEQNLNHDAMYWYRQDPGQGLRLIYYSQIVNDFQKGDIAEGYSVSREKKESFPLTVTSAQKNPTAFYLCASSMASQTGAFFGQGTRLTVV.